In this sample, the clone carrying this T cell receptor beta chain is medium-sized. What it binds is not known. This entry comes from a study of liver allograft versus peripheral blood T cells. Study context: Blood and transplanted-liver T cell receptor repertoires from recipients were compared. Study conclusions and caveats: Reported data describe T cell receptor repertoires within liver allografts as differing from those in peripheral blood.

V shed 10 bases and J shed 3 bases, with 19 bases lying between them. Germline V gene sequence: CDR1 MNHNS, CDR2 SASEGT. This CDR3 comprises 14 residues. Using its own MiXCR run on the reads, TCRdb lists one record per CDR3 protein. The sample consists of fewer than 7,000 distinct CDR3 sequences, around a sixth of them appearing once. This chain connects TRBV6-1 to TRBJ2-7, with D perhaps matching TRBD1 (5 bases). This sequence was found in a human patient who had a liver transplant. Some of the T cells might come from the graft donor. CDR3 amino acids: CATSPRQNNYEQYF. In DNA, the CDR3 is TGTGCCACTTCACCACGACAGAATAACTACGAGCAGTACTTC.